The T cell receptor (beta chain) under discussion was sequenced for a study of blood T cell repertoires in COVID-19. Study-wide context: Some COVID-19 samples were acute and others convalescent; all came from the United States, Italy and Spain.

Study processing details: Reference gene primer amplification gave nucleated cell count estimates. Assay used: immunoSEQ multiplex PCR; TCRdb lists only in-frame clones, some missing. V, J and clone size are those of that table, while D and trimming were read from the DNA. This sample has fewer than 200,000 clones, with 65% to 90% found just once. This receptor was obtained from a woman aged 40 to 50 with COVID-19, enrolled during active disease. The source material was peripheral blood.

CDR3 amino acids: CASGTTGTGASNYGYTF. The CDR3 DNA reads as TGTGCCAGCGGAACTACAGGGACAGGGGCTTCTAACTATGGCTACACCTTC. The rearrangement uses TRBV7-9 and TRBJ1-2; TRBD1 matches 10 bases. The germline CDR1 and CDR2 sequences are SEHNR and FQNEAQ (reference sequence). The CDR3 is 17 residues long. V shed 8 bases, J shed 0 bases, and the junction held 12 bases outside the gene matches.